These 13 T cell receptor beta chains came from one sample sequenced in a study of shared clonotypes between healthy human individuals. Some clones are missing from TCRdb's copy, which holds only in-frame ones; the method was immunoSEQ multiplex PCR. The sample lists a few million clones; just over 90% were seen once. Sequenced input: naive CD4+ T cells from PBMCs. Specified subset: CD45RA+ positively selected. Receptors were obtained from a man younger than 35 in good health. Some clones in this sample may be carry-over from other donors' samples.

The genes are TRBV28 and TRBJ2-7; D perhaps matches TRBD1 (5 bases). The CDR3 runs 15 residues. V lost 7 bases and J 5 bases, leaving 21 bases between the germline ends. Germline assignment: CDR1 MDHEN and CDR2 SYDVKM. CDR3 DNA: TGTGCCAGCACCTCAGGCCCGGCAGGGTTTCACGAGCAGTACTTC. Protein sequence: CASTSGPAGFHEQYF.

The CDR3 region has the DNA TGCGCCAGCAGCCAAGAGGCTACATCAGATACGCAGTATTTT. Translating it yields CASSQEATSDTQYF. The chain links TRBV4-1 to TRBJ2-3; D is ambiguous. Trimming removed 0 bases at V and 4 bases at J, with 8 bases between. This CDR3 is built from 14 residues. Germline V gene lookup returns CDR1 MGHRA and CDR2 YSYEKL.

This sequence joins TRBV27 and TRBJ2-5, with 9 bases identical to TRBD1. The CDR3 sequence is 14 residues long. Germline V gene lookup returns CDR1 MNHEY and CDR2 SMNVEV (reference sequence). V lost 5 bases, J lost 2 bases, and 3 bases stayed unmatched. As DNA, the CDR3 is TGTGCCAGCAGTCCACAGGGGGCACAAGAGACCCAGTACTTC. Translation: CASSPQGAQETQYF.

The chain employs TRBV5-1 and TRBJ1-4; D possibly corresponds to TRBD1 (6 bases). CDR3 length: 16 residues. Germline CDR1 reads SGHRS; CDR2 reads YFSETQ. The V end was cut by 2 bases, the J end by 0 bases, with 11 bases between. The CDR3 coding sequence is TGCGCCAGCAGCTTACCAGGGGTAACAACTAATGAAAAACTGTTTTTT. This sequence encodes CASSLPGVTTNEKLFF.

The rearrangement uses TRBV29-1 and TRBJ1-1; tentative D call: TRBD1 (6 bases). V lost 7 bases to trimming and J lost 5 bases, with 20 bases between them. The germline V gene has CDR1 SQVTM and CDR2 ANQGSEA. The CDR3 has 14 amino acids. This chain's CDR3 is CSAGVVLGGTEAFF. CDR3 in DNA: TGCAGCGCGGGAGTGGTCCTAGGGGGAACTGAAGCTTTCTTT.

This clone was observed once. The chain has TRBV30 and TRBJ2-6, with 7 bases fitting TRBD1. CDR3 length: 16 residues. Germline CDR1 is GTSNPN and CDR2 is SVGIG (reference sequence). J lost 0 bases, V lost 0 bases, and 2 bases had no gene match. The CDR3 DNA is TGTGCCTGGAGTGTACCAGGGGGCTCTGGGGCCAACGTCCTGACTTTC. Its translation is CAWSVPGGSGANVLTF.

V is TRBV6-5 and J is TRBJ1-4; D ambiguous. The CDR3 consists of 15 residues. CDR1 and CDR2 from the germline V gene are MNHEY and SVGAGI. With 0 bases removed from V and 4 bases from J, the gap between germline ends came to 9 bases. The CDR3: CASSYSVTYNEKLFF. The CDR3, as DNA: TGTGCCAGCAGTTACTCTGTGACGTATAATGAAAAACTGTTTTTT.

Here the CDR3 reads CASSLRQGAQYF. CDR3 DNA: TGTGCCAGCAGCTTGCGACAGGGTGCGCAGTATTTT. The rearrangement joins TRBV7-9 to TRBJ2-3; 7 positions match TRBD1. V lost 3 bases, J lost 10 bases, and 4 bases stayed unmatched. CDR1 is SEHNR, CDR2 FQNEAQ, per germline (reference sequence). CDR3 size: 12 residues.

The chain links TRBV14 to TRBJ2-7; D may correspond to TRBD1 or TRBD2 (5 bases each). The V and J ends lost 0 bases and 2 bases respectively, with 14 bases between them. Germline lookup yields CDR1 SGHDN and CDR2 FVKESK. The CDR3 contains 16 residues. CDR3 sequence reads: CASSQDGAGRTYEQYF. The DNA for the CDR3 is TGTGCCAGCAGCCAAGACGGGGCAGGTCGGACCTACGAGCAGTACTTC.

In this sample, this clone turned up a few times. The chain employs TRBV7-2 and TRBJ1-5, with D possibly TRBD1 on 5 matching bases. Germline values: CDR1 SGHTA, CDR2 FQGNSA. The CDR3 is made up of 14 amino acids. Trimming shortened V by 4 bases and J by 2 bases, and 9 bases separated the two germline ends. DNA of the CDR3: TGTGCCAGCAGCTCGAGGGACGGCAATCAGCCCCAGCATTTT. It encodes CASSSRDGNQPQHF.

V is TRBV29-1 and J is TRBJ2-6, with D hard to call. The length of the CDR3 is 13 residues. From germline, CDR1 is SQVTM and CDR2 ANQGSEA. Deletions cut 6 bases from V and 0 bases from J, with 6 bases between. CDR3 in amino acids: CSVWFSGANVLTF. The CDR3 DNA reads as TGCAGCGTCTGGTTCTCTGGGGCCAACGTCCTGACTTTC.

The rearrangement joins TRBV5-4 to TRBJ1-2; D possibly corresponds to TRBD1 (5 bases). CDR1 and CDR2 (germline): SGHNT, YYREEE (reference sequence). This CDR3 is 13 amino acids long. The ends were cut back, 4 bases at V and 5 bases at J, with 12 bases in the middle. The CDR3 DNA reads TGTGCCAGCAGCAGAGGGGCGCGGTATGGCTACACCTTC. It translates to CASSRGARYGYTF.

The chain carries TRBV5-1 and TRBJ1-1; D gene ambiguous. The ends were cut back, 0 bases at V and 3 bases at J, with 12 bases in the middle. CDR3 length: 15 residues. CDR1 is SGHRS and CDR2 is YFSETQ in the germline V gene. CDR3 in DNA: TGCGCCAGCAGCTTGGTAGCAGATGCTTACACTGAAGCTTTCTTT. Protein: CASSLVADAYTEAFF.